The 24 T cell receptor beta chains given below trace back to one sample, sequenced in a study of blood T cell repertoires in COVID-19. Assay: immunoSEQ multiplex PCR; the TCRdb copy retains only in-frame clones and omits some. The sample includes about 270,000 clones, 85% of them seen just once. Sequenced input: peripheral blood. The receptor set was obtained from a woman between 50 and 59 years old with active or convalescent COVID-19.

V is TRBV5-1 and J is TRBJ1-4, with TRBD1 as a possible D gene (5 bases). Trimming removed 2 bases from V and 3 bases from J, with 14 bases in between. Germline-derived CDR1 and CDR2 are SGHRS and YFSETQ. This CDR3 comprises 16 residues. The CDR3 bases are TGCGCCAGCAGCTTAGGACTCGGGGGTGCTAATGAAAAACTGTTTTTT. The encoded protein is CASSLGLGGANEKLFF.

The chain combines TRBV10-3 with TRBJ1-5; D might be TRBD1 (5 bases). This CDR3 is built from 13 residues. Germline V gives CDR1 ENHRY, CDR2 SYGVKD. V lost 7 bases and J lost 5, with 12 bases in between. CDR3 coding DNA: TGTGCCATCAAATCCAGGGAGGATCAGCCCCAGCATTTT. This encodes CAIKSREDQPQHF.

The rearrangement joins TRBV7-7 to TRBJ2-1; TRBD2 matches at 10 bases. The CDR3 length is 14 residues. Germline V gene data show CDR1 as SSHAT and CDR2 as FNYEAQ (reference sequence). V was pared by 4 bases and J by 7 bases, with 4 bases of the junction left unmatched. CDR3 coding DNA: TGTGCCAGCAGCTCCCTAGCGGGAGATAATGAGCAGTTCTTC. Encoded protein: CASSSLAGDNEQFF.

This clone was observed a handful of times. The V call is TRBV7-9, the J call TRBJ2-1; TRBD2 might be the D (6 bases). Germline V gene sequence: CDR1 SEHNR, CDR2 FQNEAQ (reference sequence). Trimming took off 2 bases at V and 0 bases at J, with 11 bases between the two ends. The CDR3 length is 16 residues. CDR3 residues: CASSLLEGASYNEQFF. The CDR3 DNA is TGTGCCAGCAGCTTATTGGAGGGAGCCTCCTACAATGAGCAGTTCTTC.

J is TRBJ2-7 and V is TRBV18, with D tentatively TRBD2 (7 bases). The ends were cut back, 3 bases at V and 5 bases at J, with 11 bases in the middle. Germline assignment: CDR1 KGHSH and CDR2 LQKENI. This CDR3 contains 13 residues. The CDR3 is CASSPRGGDEQYF. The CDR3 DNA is TGTGCCAGCTCACCCCGCGGGGGCGACGAGCAGTACTTC.

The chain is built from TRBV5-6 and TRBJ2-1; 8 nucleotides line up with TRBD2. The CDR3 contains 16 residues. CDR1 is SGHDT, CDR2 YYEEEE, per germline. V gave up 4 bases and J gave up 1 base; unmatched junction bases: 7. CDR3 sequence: CASSPGLADSYNEQFF. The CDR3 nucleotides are TGTGCCAGCAGCCCAGGACTAGCCGATTCCTACAATGAGCAGTTCTTC.

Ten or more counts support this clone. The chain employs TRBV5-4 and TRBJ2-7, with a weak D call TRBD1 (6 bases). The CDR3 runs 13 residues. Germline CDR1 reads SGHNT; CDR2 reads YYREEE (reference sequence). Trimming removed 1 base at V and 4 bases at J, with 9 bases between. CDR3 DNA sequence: TGTGCCAGCAGCTTGCAGGGGCGGTACGAGCAGTACTTC. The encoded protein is CASSLQGRYEQYF.

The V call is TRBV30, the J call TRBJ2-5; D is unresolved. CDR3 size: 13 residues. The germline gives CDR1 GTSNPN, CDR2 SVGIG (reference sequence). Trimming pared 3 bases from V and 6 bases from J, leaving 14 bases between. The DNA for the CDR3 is TGTGCCTGGAGGGAGACTCCGCTACAGACCCAGTACTTC. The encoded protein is CAWRETPLQTQYF.

CDR3 coding DNA: TGTGCCAGCAGTTACTACAGGGGTTATGAGCAGTTCTTC. Protein product: CASSYYRGYEQFF. The chain uses TRBV6-5 and TRBJ2-1; 7 bases match TRBD1. This CDR3 has 13 residues. Germline CDR1 MNHEY, CDR2 SVGAGI. The ends lost 1 base at V and 8 bases at J; junction bases unmatched: 2.

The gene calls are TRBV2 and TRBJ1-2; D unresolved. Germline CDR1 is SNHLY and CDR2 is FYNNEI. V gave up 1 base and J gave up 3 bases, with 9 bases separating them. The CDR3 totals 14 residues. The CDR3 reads CASSEVEGDYGYTF. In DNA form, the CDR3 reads TGTGCCAGCAGTGAAGTGGAGGGCGACTATGGCTACACCTTC.

CDR3 nucleotide sequence: TGTGCCAGCAGGAGGACAGGAGGGGACTATGGCTACACCTTC. Protein sequence: CASRRTGGDYGYTF. V and J are TRBV2 and TRBJ1-2, with 7 bases lining up with TRBD1. Germline values: CDR1 SNHLY, CDR2 FYNNEI. V shed 6 bases and J 3 bases; nucleotides not matched to a gene: 7. The CDR3 has 14 amino acids. Full variable domain (remainder filled in from reference TRBV2 and TRBJ1-2): EPEVTQTPSHQVTQMGQEVILRCVPISNHLYFYWYRQILGQKVEFLVSFYNNEISEKSEIFDDQFSVERPDGSNFTLKIRSTKLEDSAMYFCASRRTGGDYGYTFGSGTRLTVV.

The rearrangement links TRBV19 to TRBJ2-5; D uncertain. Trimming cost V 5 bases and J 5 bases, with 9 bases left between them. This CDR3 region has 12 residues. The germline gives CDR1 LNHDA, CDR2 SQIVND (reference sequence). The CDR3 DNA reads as TGTGCCAGTAGTGTAGTCGGGGAGACCCAGTACTTC. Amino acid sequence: CASSVVGETQYF. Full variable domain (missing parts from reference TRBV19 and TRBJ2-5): DGGITQSPKYLFRKEGQNVTLSCEQNLNHDAMYWYRQDPGQGLRLIYYSQIVNDFQKGDIAEGYSVSREKKESFPLTVTSAQKNPTAFYLCASSVVGETQYFGPGTRLLVL.

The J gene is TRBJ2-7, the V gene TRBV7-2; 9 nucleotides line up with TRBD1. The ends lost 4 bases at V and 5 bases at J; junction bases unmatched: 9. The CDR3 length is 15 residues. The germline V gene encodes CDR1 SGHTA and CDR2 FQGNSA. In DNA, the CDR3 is TGTGCCAGCAGCTCAGCACAGGGGGCGCGGAACGAGCAGTACTTC. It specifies CASSSAQGARNEQYF. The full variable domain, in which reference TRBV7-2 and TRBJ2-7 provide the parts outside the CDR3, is GAGVSQSPSNKVTEKGKDVELRCDPISGHTALYWYRQSLGQGLEFLIYFQGNSAPDKSGLPSDRFSAERTGGSVSTLTIQRTQQEDSAVYLCASSSAQGARNEQYFGPGTRLTVT.

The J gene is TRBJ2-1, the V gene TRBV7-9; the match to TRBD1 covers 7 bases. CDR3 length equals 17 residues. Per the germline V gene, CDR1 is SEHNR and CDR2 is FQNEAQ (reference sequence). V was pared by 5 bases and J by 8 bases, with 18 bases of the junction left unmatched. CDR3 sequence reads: CASSLRQGATWGDEQFF. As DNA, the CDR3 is TGTGCCAGCAGCCTCAGACAGGGTGCCACATGGGGAGATGAGCAGTTCTTC.

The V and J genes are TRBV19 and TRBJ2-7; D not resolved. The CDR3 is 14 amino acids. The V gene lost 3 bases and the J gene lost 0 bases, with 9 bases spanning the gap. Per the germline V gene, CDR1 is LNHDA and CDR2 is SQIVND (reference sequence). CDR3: CASSMGRFSYEQYF. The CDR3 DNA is TGTGCCAGTAGTATGGGCAGGTTCTCCTACGAGCAGTACTTC.

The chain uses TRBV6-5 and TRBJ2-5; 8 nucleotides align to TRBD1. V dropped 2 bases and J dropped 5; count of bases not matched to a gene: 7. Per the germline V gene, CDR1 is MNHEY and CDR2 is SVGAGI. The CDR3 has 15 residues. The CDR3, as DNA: TGTGCCAGCAGTTACACAGGGGGACAATCGGAGACCCAGTACTTC. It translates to CASSYTGGQSETQYF.

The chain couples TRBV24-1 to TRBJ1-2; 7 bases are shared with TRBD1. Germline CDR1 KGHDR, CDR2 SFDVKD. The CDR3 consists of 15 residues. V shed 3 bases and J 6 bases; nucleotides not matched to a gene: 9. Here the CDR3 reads CATSDPARGLDGYTF. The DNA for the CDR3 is TGTGCCACCAGTGATCCAGCGAGGGGGCTGGATGGCTACACCTTC.

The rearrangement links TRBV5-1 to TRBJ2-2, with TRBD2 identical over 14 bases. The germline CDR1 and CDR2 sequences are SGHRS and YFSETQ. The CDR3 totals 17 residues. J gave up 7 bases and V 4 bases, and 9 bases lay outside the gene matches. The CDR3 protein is CASSEAGLAGGFGELFF. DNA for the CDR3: TGCGCCAGCAGCGAAGCCGGACTAGCGGGAGGTTTCGGGGAGCTGTTTTTT.

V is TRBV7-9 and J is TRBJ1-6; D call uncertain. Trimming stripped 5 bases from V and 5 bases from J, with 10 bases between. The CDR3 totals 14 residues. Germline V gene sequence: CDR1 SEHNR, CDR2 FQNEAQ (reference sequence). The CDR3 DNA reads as TGTGCCAGCAGCGTCATGGCAGATAATTCACCCCTCCACTTT. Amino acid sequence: CASSVMADNSPLHF.

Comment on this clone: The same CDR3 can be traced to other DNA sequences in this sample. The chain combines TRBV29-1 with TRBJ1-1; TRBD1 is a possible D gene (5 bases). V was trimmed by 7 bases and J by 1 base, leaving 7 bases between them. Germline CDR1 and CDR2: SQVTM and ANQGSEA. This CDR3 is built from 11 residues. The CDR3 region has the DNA TGCAGCGCTGGACAGAACACTGAAGCTTTCTTT. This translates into CSAGQNTEAFF.

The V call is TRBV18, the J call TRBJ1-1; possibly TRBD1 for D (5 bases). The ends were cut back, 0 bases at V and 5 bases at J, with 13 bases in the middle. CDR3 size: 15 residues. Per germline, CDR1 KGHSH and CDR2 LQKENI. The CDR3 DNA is TGTGCCAGCTCACCACCGGGCAGGGAATATACTGAAGCTTTCTTT. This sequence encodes CASSPPGREYTEAFF.

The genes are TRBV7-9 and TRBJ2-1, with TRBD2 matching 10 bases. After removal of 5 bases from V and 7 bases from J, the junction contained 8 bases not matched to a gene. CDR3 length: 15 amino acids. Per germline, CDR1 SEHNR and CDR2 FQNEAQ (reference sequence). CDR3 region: CASSPIAGGRNEQFF. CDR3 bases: TGTGCCAGCAGCCCCATAGCGGGAGGTCGGAATGAGCAGTTCTTC.

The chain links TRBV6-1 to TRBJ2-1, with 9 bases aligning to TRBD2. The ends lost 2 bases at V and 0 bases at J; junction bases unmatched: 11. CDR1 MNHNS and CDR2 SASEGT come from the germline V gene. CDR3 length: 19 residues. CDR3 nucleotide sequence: TGTGCCAGCAGTGAACGAGGCGGGCTAGCGGGGAGCTCCTACAATGAGCAGTTCTTC. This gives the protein CASSERGGLAGSSYNEQFF.

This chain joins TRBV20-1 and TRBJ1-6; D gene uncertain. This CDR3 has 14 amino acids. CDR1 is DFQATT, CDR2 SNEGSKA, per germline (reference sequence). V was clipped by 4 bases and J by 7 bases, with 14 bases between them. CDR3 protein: CSANEAPENSPLHF. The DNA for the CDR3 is TGCAGTGCTAATGAAGCCCCGGAGAATTCACCCCTCCACTTT.